These 18 T cell receptor beta chains originate from one sample sequenced in a study of chemoradiotherapy in HPV16-positive cancers. Data came from immunoSEQ multiplex PCR; TCRdb stores just in-frame clones and leaves some out. The profile covers fewer than 10,000 clones, with roughly 89% appearing a single time and more than 13% taken by the ten largest. This specimen was blood, taken from a patient who underwent chemoradiotherapy. These receptors were collected from a human donor with HPV-associated anogenital cancer.

The rearrangement links TRBV18 to TRBJ1-2, with 9 bases lining up with TRBD1. The CDR3 consists of 16 residues. Germline CDR1 KGHSH, CDR2 LQKENI. The V gene end was trimmed by 3 bases and the J gene end by 2 bases; junction bases not matched to a gene: 7. CDR3 DNA: TGTGCCAGCTCACCTTCCCTAGGACAGGGGAACTATGGCTACACCTTC. It translates to CASSPSLGQGNYGYTF.

The CDR3: CASSMGTGFDYGYTF. The CDR3 DNA sequence: TGTGCCAGTAGTATGGGCACAGGCTTCGATTATGGCTACACCTTC. V is TRBV19 and J is TRBJ1-2, with a weak D call TRBD1 (5 bases). The ends were cut back, 3 bases at V and 5 bases at J, with 16 bases in the middle. This CDR3 is built from 15 residues. The germline V gene encodes CDR1 LNHDA and CDR2 SQIVND (reference sequence).

This chain links TRBV5-1 with TRBJ1-1; 8 bases are a match to TRBD1. The CDR3 length is 19 residues. The V and J ends lost 4 bases and 5 bases, in that order; junction bases with no gene match: 22. The V gene's germline CDR1 is SGHRS and CDR2 YFSETQ. This CDR3 is CASSLKDRERGSTGTEAFF. CDR3 sequence (DNA): TGCGCCAGCAGCCTAAAGGACAGGGAACGTGGTTCAACGGGTACTGAAGCTTTCTTT.

The gene calls are TRBV30 and TRBJ1-3; possible D gene TRBD1, 6 bases. Trimming stripped 0 bases from V and 5 bases from J, with 8 bases between. This CDR3 is built from 13 residues. Germline V CDR1 and CDR2: GTSNPN, SVGIG (reference sequence). CDR3 loop: CAWSVGGRNTIYF. The CDR3 DNA sequence: TGTGCCTGGAGTGTAGGGGGACGAAACACCATATATTTT.

The CDR3 protein is CASSFGGPKNIQYF. CDR3 nucleotides: TGTGCCAGCAGTTTTGGGGGGCCCAAAAACATTCAGTACTTC. V gene TRBV27 combines with J gene TRBJ2-4; D is perhaps TRBD1 or TRBD2 (6 bases each). The germline gives CDR1 MNHEY, CDR2 SMNVEV (reference sequence). The CDR3 is made up of 14 amino acids. V lost 3 bases and J lost 2, with 8 bases in between.

The chain combines TRBV27 with TRBJ2-2, with D possibly being TRBD2 (6 bases). The ends were cut back, 5 bases at V and 3 bases at J, with 7 bases in the middle. The CDR3 sequence is 13 residues long. Germline V CDR1 and CDR2: MNHEY, SMNVEV (reference sequence). The CDR3 region is CASSGTYTGELFF. Here the CDR3 DNA reads TGTGCCAGCAGTGGGACTTACACCGGGGAGCTGTTTTTT.

Points on this clone: Other DNA sequences of this sample code for an identical CDR3. V gene TRBV29-1 combines with J gene TRBJ1-3, with TRBD1 matching over 8 bases. The CDR3 consists of 14 residues. V gave up 6 bases and J gave up 0 bases; unmatched junction bases: 4. Per germline, CDR1 SQVTM and CDR2 ANQGSEA. Written as DNA, the CDR3 is TGCAGCGTGGGACAGGCGACCTCTGGAAACACCATATATTTT. It specifies CSVGQATSGNTIYF.

This rearrangement joins TRBV30 to TRBJ2-5; tentatively, D is TRBD1 (6 bases). Germline V gene lookup returns CDR1 GTSNPN and CDR2 SVGIG (reference sequence). V gave up 2 bases and J gave up 4 bases, with 8 bases separating them. CDR3 length equals 12 residues. The CDR3 coding sequence is TGTGCCTGGAGTAAAGGGGGAGAGACCCAGTACTTC. Translation: CAWSKGGETQYF.

The chain recombines TRBV7-7 with TRBJ2-7; the D gene is possibly TRBD1 (5 bases). Per germline, CDR1 SSHAT and CDR2 FNYEAQ (reference sequence). The ends were cut back, 4 bases at V and 7 bases at J, with 32 bases in the middle. The CDR3 consists of 19 residues. The CDR3 DNA is TGTGCCAGCAGCTCCCACCACCCTCAAAACGACAGCTCCCCATCGGAGCAGTACTTC. Encoded protein: CASSSHHPQNDSSPSEQYF.

This clone was detected once. The chain carries TRBV5-1 and TRBJ1-4; 7 positions match TRBD1. The V segment lost 5 bases and the J segment 3 bases; nucleotides outside the gene matches: 4. Germline V lookup: CDR1 SGHRS, CDR2 YFSETQ. The CDR3 has 14 residues. CDR3 in amino acids: CASSLQGANEKLFF. Written as DNA, the CDR3 is TGCGCCAGCAGTCTCCAGGGGGCTAATGAAAAACTGTTTTTT. Combining the CDR3 with reference TRBV5-1 and TRBJ1-4 gives the whole variable domain KAGVTQTPRYLIKTRGQQVTLSCSPISGHRSVSWYQQTPGQGLQFLFEYFSETQRNKGNFPGRFSGRQFSNSRSEMNVSTLELGDSALYLCASSLQGANEKLFFGSGTQLSVL.

The CDR3, as DNA: TGTGCTAGTGGTGGACGTACCGGACTAGCGGGCCTAAAGAACACCGGGGAGCTGTTTTTT. Translation: CASGGRTGLAGLKNTGELFF. The chain employs TRBV12-5 and TRBJ2-2, with 11 bases aligning to TRBD2. Unmatched junction bases numbered 15, after V lost 5 bases and J lost 1 base. This CDR3 is built from 20 residues. CDR1 is LGHNT and CDR2 is FRNRAP in the germline V gene.

The rearrangement links TRBV30 to TRBJ1-3; D ambiguous. V lost 3 bases and J 0 bases, leaving 15 bases between the germline ends. The CDR3 runs 16 residues. The germline V gene encodes CDR1 GTSNPN and CDR2 SVGIG (reference sequence). In DNA, the CDR3 is TGTGCCTGGAGAAGGCCGGGGTCCAACTCTGGAAACACCATATATTTT. Translated, it gives CAWRRPGSNSGNTIYF.

V gene TRBV6-5 combines with J gene TRBJ2-6; D unresolved. From germline, CDR1 is MNHEY and CDR2 SVGAGI. Trimming cost V 6 bases and J 0 bases, with 6 bases left between them. There are 14 residues in the CDR3. In DNA form, the CDR3 reads TGTGCCAGCAGGGGGTACTCTGGGGCCAACGTCCTGACTTTC. Its translation: CASRGYSGANVLTF.

The chain is built from TRBV5-6 and TRBJ2-3; D not certain. From germline, CDR1 is SGHDT and CDR2 YYEEEE. V lost 4 bases and J 4 bases, leaving 13 bases between the germline ends. The CDR3 runs 14 residues. Here the CDR3 DNA reads TGTGCCAGCAGCCCCCGATGGTCTTCAGATACGCAGTATTTT. Translated, it gives CASSPRWSSDTQYF.

This CDR3 reads CASSYGTDTQYF. The CDR3 DNA reads as TGTGCCAGCAGCTATGGCACAGATACGCAGTATTTT. The rearrangement uses TRBV11-2 and TRBJ2-3; no definite D call. The CDR3 sequence is 12 residues long. Trimming pared 4 bases from V and 1 base from J, leaving 3 bases between. Germline values: CDR1 SGHAT, CDR2 FQNNGV.

The rearrangement uses TRBV2 and TRBJ2-3, with 7 bases that match TRBD2. J gave up 5 bases and V 4 bases, and 0 bases lay outside the gene matches. The CDR3 consists of 12 residues. The V gene's germline CDR1 is SNHLY and CDR2 FYNNEI. DNA for the CDR3: TGTGCCAGCAGTGGGGGGGGAGATACGCAGTATTTT. Translated, it gives CASSGGGDTQYF.

V and J are TRBV2 and TRBJ2-5, with D maybe TRBD1 (5 bases). The V end lost 8 bases, the J end lost 5 bases, and 15 bases lay between the germline ends. The CDR3 totals 13 residues. The germline gives CDR1 SNHLY, CDR2 FYNNEI. CDR3 in amino acids: CASGQGVVETQYF. In DNA form, the CDR3 reads TGTGCCAGCGGTCAGGGTGTCGTGGAGACCCAGTACTTC.

V is TRBV27 and J is TRBJ2-5; 14 bases align to TRBD2. The V segment lost 5 bases and the J segment 7 bases; nucleotides outside the gene matches: 6. The CDR3 covers 15 residues. In germline, CDR1 is MNHEY, CDR2 SMNVEV (reference sequence). CDR3 protein: CASSPTSGGEGTQYF. CDR3 sequence (DNA): TGTGCCAGCAGTCCGACTAGCGGGGGGGAAGGGACCCAGTACTTC.